This T cell receptor beta chain was obtained from a study of molecular identifiers for immune sequencing clone quantification. Preparation methods for the bulk TCR libraries were those previously described, with listed TCR primers. TCRdb reprocessed the PCR reads with MiXCR, giving one entry per CDR3 protein. The sample consists of about 65,000 distinct CDR3 sequences, less than 20% of them appearing once. Naive CD8 T cells were sorted, and the gate applied was CD8+CD4-CCR7+CD45RA+. The length of the CDR3 is 13 residues. Germline V gene lookup returns CDR1 GTSNPN and CDR2 SVGIG (reference sequence). V shed 0 bases and J 6 bases; nucleotides not matched to a gene: 3. General observations from the study: Clone sizes could be underestimated for highly expanded clones when identical TCR molecules share a barcode. Spiked Jurkat TCR RNA equal to one cell could reportedly be picked out among 850,000 to 1,000,000 naive cells.

This clonotype was counted at least ten times. Its specificity is unknown. The sequence derives from a human donor in good health. Some libraries in this study had Jurkat cell RNA spiked in. The chain recombines TRBV30 with TRBJ2-7, with 9 bases matching TRBD2. Sequences were obtained from naive CD8+ T cells from blood, with Jurkat cell RNA spiked in. As to subset: FACS-sorted CD8+CD4-CCR7+CD45RA+ naive T cells. The CDR3, as DNA: TGTGCCTGGAGTGTTAGCGGGAGCGGCGAGCAGTACTTC. Residues: CAWSVSGSGEQYF.